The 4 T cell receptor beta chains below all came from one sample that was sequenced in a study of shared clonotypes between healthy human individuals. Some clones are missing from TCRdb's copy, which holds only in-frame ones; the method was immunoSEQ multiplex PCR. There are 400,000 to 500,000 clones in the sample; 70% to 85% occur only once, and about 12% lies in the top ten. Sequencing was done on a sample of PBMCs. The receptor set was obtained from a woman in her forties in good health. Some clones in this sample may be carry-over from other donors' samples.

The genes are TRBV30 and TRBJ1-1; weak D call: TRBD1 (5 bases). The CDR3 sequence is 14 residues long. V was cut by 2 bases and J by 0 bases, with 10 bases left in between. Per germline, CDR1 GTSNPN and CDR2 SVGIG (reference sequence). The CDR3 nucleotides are TGTGCCTGGAGTATGGGGGGGATGAACACTGAAGCTTTCTTT. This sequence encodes CAWSMGGMNTEAFF.

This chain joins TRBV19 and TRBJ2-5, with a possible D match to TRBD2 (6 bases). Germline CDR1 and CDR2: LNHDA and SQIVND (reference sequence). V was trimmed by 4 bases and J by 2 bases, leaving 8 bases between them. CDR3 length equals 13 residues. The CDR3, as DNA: TGTGCCAGTAGTAGGGACTGGCAAGAGACCCAGTACTTC. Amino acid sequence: CASSRDWQETQYF.

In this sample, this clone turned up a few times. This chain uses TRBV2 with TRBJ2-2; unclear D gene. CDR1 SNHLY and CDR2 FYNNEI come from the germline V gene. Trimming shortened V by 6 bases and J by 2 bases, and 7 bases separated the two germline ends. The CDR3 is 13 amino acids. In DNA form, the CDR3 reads TGTGCCAGCAGGCCCCAAAACACCGGGGAGCTGTTTTTT. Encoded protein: CASRPQNTGELFF.

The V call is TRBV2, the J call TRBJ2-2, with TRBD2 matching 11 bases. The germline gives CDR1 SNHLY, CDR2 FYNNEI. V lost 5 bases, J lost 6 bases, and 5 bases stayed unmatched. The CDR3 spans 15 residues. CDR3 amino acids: CASSRELAGAGELFF. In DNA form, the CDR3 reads TGTGCCAGCAGTAGGGAACTAGCGGGAGCCGGGGAGCTGTTTTTT.